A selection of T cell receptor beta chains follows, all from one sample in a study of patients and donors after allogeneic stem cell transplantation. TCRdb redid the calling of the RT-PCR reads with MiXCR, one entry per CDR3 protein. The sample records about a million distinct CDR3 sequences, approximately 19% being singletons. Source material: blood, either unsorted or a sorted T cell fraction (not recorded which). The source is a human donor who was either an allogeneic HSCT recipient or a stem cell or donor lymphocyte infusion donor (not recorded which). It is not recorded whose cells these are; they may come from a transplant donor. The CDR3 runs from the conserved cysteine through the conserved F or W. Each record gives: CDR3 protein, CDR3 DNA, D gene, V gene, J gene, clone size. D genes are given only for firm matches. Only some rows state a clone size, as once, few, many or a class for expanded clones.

cdr3_aa: CASSELGVEEVENGYTF; cdr3_nt: TGTGCCAGCAGTGAATTAGGGGTGGAAGAGGTGGAGAATGGCTACACCTTC; d_call: .; v_call: TRBV25-1; j_call: TRBJ1-2; clone_size: few
cdr3_aa: CASMGAASGGEDYNEQFF; cdr3_nt: TGTGCCAGCATGGGGGCGGCTAGCGGGGGAGAAGACTACAATGAGCAGTTCTTC; d_call: TRBD2; v_call: TRBV6-2/TRBV6-3; j_call: TRBJ2-1; clone_size: .
cdr3_aa: CSARDSGHTGELFF; cdr3_nt: TGCAGTGCTAGAGATAGCGGGCACACCGGGGAGCTGTTTTTT; d_call: TRBD2; v_call: TRBV20-1; j_call: TRBJ2-2; clone_size: .
cdr3_aa: CSARDEMANTGELFF; cdr3_nt: TGCAGTGCTAGAGATGAGATGGCAAACACCGGGGAGCTGTTTTTT; d_call: .; v_call: TRBV20-1; j_call: TRBJ2-2; clone_size: .
cdr3_aa: CSARDPKSSYEQYF; cdr3_nt: TGCAGTGCTAGAGACCCAAAAAGCTCCTACGAGCAGTACTTC; d_call: .; v_call: TRBV20-1; j_call: TRBJ2-7; clone_size: few
cdr3_aa: CASSHRKLRTGHRTMNTEAFF; cdr3_nt: TGTGCCAGCAGCCATAGGAAGCTTAGGACAGGCCACCGAACTATGAACACTGAAGCTTTCTTT; d_call: TRBD1; v_call: TRBV4-2; j_call: TRBJ1-1; clone_size: few
cdr3_aa: CASSQVRRASEEQYF; cdr3_nt: .; d_call: .; v_call: TRBV3-1; j_call: TRBJ2-7; clone_size: .
cdr3_aa: CASSYMRRAYNEQFF; cdr3_nt: TGTGCCAGCAGCTATATGAGAAGGGCCTACAATGAGCAGTTCTTC; d_call: .; v_call: TRBV5-8; j_call: TRBJ2-1; clone_size: .
cdr3_aa: CASSLRVPGTGNTEAFF; cdr3_nt: TGTGCCAGCAGCTTAAGGGTTCCCGGGACAGGGAACACTGAAGCTTTCTTT; d_call: TRBD1; v_call: TRBV7-3; j_call: TRBJ1-1; clone_size: .
cdr3_aa: CSARDLGRGGYEQYF; cdr3_nt: TGCAGTGCTAGAGATCTCGGCAGGGGAGGGTACGAGCAGTACTTC; d_call: .; v_call: TRBV20-1; j_call: TRBJ2-7; clone_size: few
cdr3_aa: CASSFLGGFTEAFF; cdr3_nt: TGTGCCAGCAGTTTTTTGGGGGGATTCACTGAAGCTTTCTTT; d_call: .; v_call: TRBV27; j_call: TRBJ1-1; clone_size: few
cdr3_aa: CASSIYLASGRNEQFF; cdr3_nt: TGTGCCAGTAGTATATATCTGGCTAGCGGGAGGAATGAGCAGTTCTTC; d_call: TRBD2; v_call: TRBV19; j_call: TRBJ2-1; clone_size: .
cdr3_aa: CASARLADPYEQYF; cdr3_nt: TGTGCCAGTGCCCGACTAGCGGATCCCTACGAGCAGTACTTC; d_call: TRBD2; v_call: TRBV12-3/TRBV12-4; j_call: TRBJ2-7; clone_size: .
cdr3_aa: CASSLAPHNEQFF; cdr3_nt: TGTGCCAGCAGTCTAGCCCCTCACAATGAGCAGTTCTTC; d_call: .; v_call: TRBV9; j_call: TRBJ2-1; clone_size: .
cdr3_aa: CASSLAGGPGETQYF; cdr3_nt: TGTGCCAGCAGTTTAGCGGGAGGGCCAGGAGAGACCCAGTACTTC; d_call: TRBD2; v_call: TRBV27; j_call: TRBJ2-5; clone_size: few
cdr3_aa: CATSSFPSAVYGYTF; cdr3_nt: TGTGCCACCAGCAGTTTTCCGTCAGCTGTCTATGGCTACACCTTC; d_call: .; v_call: TRBV15; j_call: TRBJ1-2; clone_size: .